The TCR beta chain under discussion was sequenced for a study of T cell changes during pregnancy in multiple sclerosis. Produced via immunoSEQ multiplex PCR; TCRdb's table is partial and in-frame only. The sample has tens of thousands of clones; around nine tenths are singletons. The germline gives CDR1 SGHDT, CDR2 YYEEEE. This CDR3 has 14 amino acids. V lost 1 base to trimming and J lost 3 bases, with 10 bases between them. This chain uses TRBV5-6 with TRBJ1-2, with D possibly TRBD1 on 6 matching bases. This clonotype was obtained from a female donor in good health, enrolled as a control in a pregnancy study. Sequences were derived from CD8+ T cells from peripheral blood mononuclear cells, sampled in the first trimester of pregnancy. The CDR3 DNA follows: TGTGCCAGCAGCTTGTCAGGGGTGCACTATGGCTACACCTTC. Translated: CASSLSGVHYGYTF.